The following is a TCR beta chain sequence with its context. The target antigen is unknown. At the Johns Hopkins FTIC core, DNA taken from cultured CD4+ T cells was sequenced by way of the Oncomine TCR Beta short-read assay. TCRdb re-derived calls from the PCR reads in MiXCR, one entry per CDR3 protein. The sample yields 15,000 to 20,000 distinct CDR3 sequences, approximately 50% seen once. This sample is drawn from a study of vaccination and CD4 T cells after COVID-19. The study's findings and limits: Median reactive clonotypes, those recognizing SARS-CoV-2, rose from about 22 to 38, not significantly.

Treatment meaning: roughly nine-day PBMC culture with coronavirus spike peptide pools or control peptides (ViraFEST assay). Following culture for approximately nine days, CD4+ T cells were isolated by negative selection. J was trimmed by 2 bases and V by 1 base; bases with no gene match: 7. This CDR3 has 15 residues. Germline assignment: CDR1 DFQATT and CDR2 SNEGSKA (reference sequence). Sequenced material: CD4+ T cells from blood, cultured in vitro. This rearrangement joins TRBV20-1 to TRBJ2-7; the match to TRBD2 covers 8 bases. This receptor was obtained from a human donor who had recovered from COVID-19. CDR3 residues: CSARGEVSGTYEQYF. The CDR3 DNA reads TGCAGTGCTAGAGGTGAGGTTAGCGGGACCTACGAGCAGTACTTC.